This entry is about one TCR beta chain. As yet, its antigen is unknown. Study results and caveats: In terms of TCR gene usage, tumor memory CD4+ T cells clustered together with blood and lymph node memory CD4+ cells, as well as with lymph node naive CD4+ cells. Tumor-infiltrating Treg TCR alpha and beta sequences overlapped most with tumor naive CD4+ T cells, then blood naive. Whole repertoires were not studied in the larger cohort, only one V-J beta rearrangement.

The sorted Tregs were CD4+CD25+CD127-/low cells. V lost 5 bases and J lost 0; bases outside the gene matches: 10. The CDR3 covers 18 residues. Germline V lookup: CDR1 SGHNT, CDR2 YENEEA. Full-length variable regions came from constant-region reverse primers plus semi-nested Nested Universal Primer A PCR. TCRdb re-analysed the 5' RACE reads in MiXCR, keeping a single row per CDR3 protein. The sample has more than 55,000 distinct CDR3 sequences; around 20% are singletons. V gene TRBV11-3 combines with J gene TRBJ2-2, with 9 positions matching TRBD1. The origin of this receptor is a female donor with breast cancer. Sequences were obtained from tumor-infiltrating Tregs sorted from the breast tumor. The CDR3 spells CASSPGQGPVANTGELFF. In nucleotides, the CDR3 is TGTGCCAGCAGCCCGGGACAGGGTCCCGTCGCGAACACCGGGGAGCTGTTTTTT.